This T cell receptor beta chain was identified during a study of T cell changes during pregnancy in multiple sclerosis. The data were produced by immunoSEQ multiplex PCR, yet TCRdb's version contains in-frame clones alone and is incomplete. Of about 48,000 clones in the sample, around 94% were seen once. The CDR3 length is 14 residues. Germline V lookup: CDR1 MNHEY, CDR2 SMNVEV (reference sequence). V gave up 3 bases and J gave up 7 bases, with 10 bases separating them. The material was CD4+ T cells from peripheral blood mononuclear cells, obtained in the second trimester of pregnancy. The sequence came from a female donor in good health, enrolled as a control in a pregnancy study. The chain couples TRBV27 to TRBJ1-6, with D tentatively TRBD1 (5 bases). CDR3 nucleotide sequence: TGTGCCAGCAGTTTTCAGGGTTGGAATTCACCCCTCCACTTT. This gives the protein CASSFQGWNSPLHF.